Sequencing of this T cell receptor beta chain was carried out in a study of blood T cell repertoires in COVID-19. Study at large: T cells, B-cell-depleted T cells, or PBMCs supplied cDNA or gDNA.

Clinical histories supplied by participants themselves formed the basis of cohort assignment. V dropped 5 bases and J dropped 1 base, with 12 bases sitting between them. There are 14 residues in the CDR3. From germline, CDR1 is SGHTA and CDR2 FQGTGA. The data were produced by immunoSEQ multiplex PCR, yet TCRdb's version contains in-frame clones alone and is incomplete. Found here are over 110,000 clones, under 90% of them singletons; the top ten hold 3.5% to 5%. The source material was PBMCs or T cells enriched from blood (not recorded which). This sequence was found in a man aged 45-65 years in a cohort exposed to, infected with or recovered from COVID-19 (not recorded which). V is TRBV7-3 and J is TRBJ2-7; possibly TRBD1 for D (5 bases). CDR3: CASSVDSGSYEQYF. Written as DNA, the CDR3 is TGTGCCAGCAGCGTAGATTCAGGGTCCTACGAGCAGTACTTC.